The rows below give T cell receptor beta chains drawn from one sample of a study of blood T cell repertoires in COVID-19. TCRdb's copy holds only in-frame clones and misses some; the assay was immunoSEQ multiplex PCR. This sample has over 25,000 clones; about four fifths occur once, and the top ten carry approximately 42%. The sequenced sample consisted of peripheral blood. Receptor source: an elderly woman with acute or convalescent COVID-19. CDR3s include the opening cysteine and the closing phenylalanine or tryptophan. D genes are given only for firm matches. Some rows have no size entry. The others give once, few or many, or a class for an expanded clone.

>-|-|TRBJ1-3|TRBV28
TGTGCCAGCAGTTTAGCCCCCTCCGGGACATTTCCCTCTGGAAACACCATATATTTT
CASSLAPSGTFPSGNTIYF
>-|-|TRBJ2-3|TRBV7-2
TGTGCCAGCAGCTTAGTCGTGAATGGCGGGGTAGCCACAGATACGCAGTATTTT
CASSLVVNGGVATDTQYF
>once|TRBD2|TRBJ2-1|TRBV5-1
TGCGCCAGCAGCTCCTCCCCCCTAGCGGCCTACAATGAGCAGTTCTTC
CASSSSPLAAYNEQFF
>-|TRBD1|TRBJ1-1|TRBV11-1
TGTGCCAGCAGCTTCCGGGACAGCGTGAACACTGAAGCTTTCTTT
CASSFRDSVNTEAFF
>-|-|TRBJ2-7|TRBV28
TGTGCCAGCAGTTTATCCCTTTCCTACGAGCAGTACTTC
CASSLSLSYEQYF
>-|-|TRBJ1-1|TRBV6-5
TGTGCCAGCAGACAGGGACAGAACACTGAAGCTTTCTTT
CASRQGQNTEAFF
>-|-|TRBJ2-2|TRBV2
TGTGCCAGCAGTGAGGAGGGCACCGGGGAGCTGTTTTTT
CASSEEGTGELFF
>-|-|TRBJ1-2|TRBV7-9
TGTGCCAGCAGCTTAAACGGTTATGGCTACACCTTC
CASSLNGYGYTF
>-|-|TRBJ2-1|TRBV12-3/TRBV12-4
TGTGCCAGCAGTTTCAACAGTTACAATGAGCAGTTCTTC
CASSFNSYNEQFF
>-|TRBD2|TRBJ2-2|TRBV4-3
TGCGCCAGCAGCCAAGCCATCCCCCTCTCTGCGGGAGGGTTGAACACCGGGGAGCTGTTTTTT
CASSQAIPLSAGGLNTGELFF
>-|TRBD1|TRBJ1-1|TRBV7-2
TGTGCCAGCAGCTCGCCCTGGGGGACAGGGGGCTCTGAAGCTTTCTTT
CASSSPWGTGGSEAFF
>-|TRBD1|TRBJ1-4|TRBV28
TGTGCCAGCAGTTCTCCTAGACAGGGGGCAGAGGAAAAACTGTTTTTT
CASSSPRQGAEEKLFF
>once|TRBD2|TRBJ2-5|TRBV9
TGTGCCAGCAGCGTAGGGACTAGCGGCGCCCTCTATCAAGAGACCCAGTACTTC
CASSVGTSGALYQETQYF
>-|-|TRBJ1-2|TRBV19
TGTGCCAGTAGCCCTCTCACTGGGGCCTATGGCTACACCTTC
CASSPLTGAYGYTF
>-|-|TRBJ2-2|TRBV5-1
TGCGCCAGCAGTCTCGCCGGGGAGCTGTTTTTT
CASSLAGELFF
>-|-|TRBJ2-2|TRBV5-1
TGCGCCAGCAGTCCGTCGCCGGGAGCCTGGGACACCGGGGAGCTGTTTTTT
CASSPSPGAWDTGELFF
>few|TRBD1|TRBJ2-7|TRBV27
TGTGCCAGCAGTTTAGGGACAGGGTTTCTCGAGCAGTACTTC
CASSLGTGFLEQYF
>-|-|TRBJ2-7|TRBV6-6
TGTGCCAGCAGCCGACGCGGGGGCAGCTCCTACGAGCAGTACTTC
CASSRRGGSSYEQYF
>-|-|TRBJ1-1|TRBV12-3/TRBV12-4
TGTGCCAGCAGTTCAGGTCCGGGGACTGAAGCTTTCTTT
CASSSGPGTEAFF
>medium-sized|-|TRBJ1-2|TRBV4-3
TGCGCCAGCAGCCAAGATTCGGGGGAGCGGGGCTACACCTTC
CASSQDSGERGYTF
>-|-|TRBJ1-4|TRBV9
TGTGCCAGCAGCCCCATGTTTTCGGCAACTAATGAAAAACTGTTTTTT
CASSPMFSATNEKLFF
>-|-|TRBJ2-1|TRBV6-2/TRBV6-3
TGTGCCAGCAGTTTGTCCCCCGCGGGCAGCTCCTACAATGAGCAGTTCTTC
CASSLSPAGSSYNEQFF
>-|-|TRBJ2-7|TRBV12-3/TRBV12-4
TGTGCCAGCACCCTCTTTCTTAACTACGAGCAGTACTTC
CASTLFLNYEQYF
>once|TRBD1|TRBJ2-2|TRBV3-1/TRBV3-2
TGTGCCAGCAGCCCTAAGGGACAGGGCGACGGGGAGCTGTTTTTT
CASSPKGQGDGELFF
>-|TRBD1|TRBJ2-2|TRBV2
TGTGCCAGCATCCGGACAGGGGCGGGGACCGGGGAGCTGTTTTTT
CASIRTGAGTGELFF
>-|-|TRBJ2-1|TRBV3-1/TRBV3-2
TGTGCCAGCAGCCTCGTTGGGGGCCCTCGGAATGAGCAGTTCTTC
CASSLVGGPRNEQFF
>-|-|TRBJ1-6|TRBV21-1
TGTGCCAGCAGCAAAGGAGGGAGCAGGACGAACAATTCACCCCTCCACTTT
CASSKGGSRTNNSPLHF
>-|-|TRBJ2-7|TRBV6-5
TGTGCCAGCGAAACCACAGCCCCTAAGCAGTACTTC
CASETTAPKQYF
>-|TRBD2|TRBJ2-1|TRBV5-4
TGTGCCAGCAGCTTGGCCGGCGGGAGTAAGAATGAGCAGTTCTTC
CASSLAGGSKNEQFF
>-|TRBD2|TRBJ2-5|TRBV6-2/TRBV6-3
TGTGCCAGCAGTTACTCGATGACTAGCGTGGGAGAGACCCAGTACTTC
CASSYSMTSVGETQYF
>-|-|TRBJ2-7|TRBV4-1
TGCGCCAGCAGCCTACAAATAGTAGAGGGCTTCGCCTACGAGCAGTACTTC
CASSLQIVEGFAYEQYF
>-|TRBD2|TRBJ2-7|TRBV28
TGTGCCAGCAGCCTAGCGGGAGCTTACGAGCAGTACTTC
CASSLAGAYEQYF
>-|TRBD1|TRBJ1-4|TRBV7-6
TGTGCCAGCAGCATAGGACAGGGGAAAAATGAAAAACTGTTTTTT
CASSIGQGKNEKLFF
>-|TRBD1|TRBJ1-5|TRBV28
TGTGCCAGCAGTTTAACTTACTGGACAGGGAGGGAGCCCCAGCATTTT
CASSLTYWTGREPQHF
>-|TRBD1|TRBJ2-2|TRBV7-6
TGTGCCAGCAGCCCCGGGACAGGGGCCACCGGGGAGCTGTTTTTT
CASSPGTGATGELFF
>-|TRBD1|TRBJ1-1|TRBV18
TGTGCCAGCTCACCACCGTCCAGGGGGAATGCTTTCTTT
CASSPPSRGNAFF
>-|-|TRBJ1-6|TRBV2
TGTGCCAGCAGTCGCGACGGATTAGAGGTCCACTTT
CASSRDGLEVHF
>-|-|TRBJ1-2|TRBV28
TGTGCCAGCAGTTTATTAACGGGGAATGCACGGGGCTACACCTTC
CASSLLTGNARGYTF
>-|TRBD1|TRBJ1-2|TRBV10-3
TGTGCCATCAGTGGAGGAGCTGGACAGGGAGGCTATGGCTACACCTTC
CAISGGAGQGGYGYTF
>-|TRBD2|TRBJ2-1|TRBV7-8
TGTGCCAGCAGCCTCCGGACTAGCCTCAATGAGCAGTTCTTC
CASSLRTSLNEQFF
>-|TRBD2|TRBJ2-3|TRBV5-1
TGCGCCAGCAACTTGGCCACTAGCGGGATCCCAGATACGCAGTATTTT
CASNLATSGIPDTQYF
>-|TRBD1|TRBJ2-5|TRBV7-2
TGTGCCAGCAGCTCAAGGACAGGGCCGGAGACCCAGTACTTC
CASSSRTGPETQYF
>-|TRBD1|TRBJ1-2|TRBV10-3
TGTGCCATCAGTGAGGACTACAGGGGTGGCTACACCTTC
CAISEDYRGGYTF
>-|-|TRBJ2-7|TRBV18
TGTGCCAGCTCACCGGGGGGGCCCTACGAGCAGTACTTC
CASSPGGPYEQYF
>-|-|TRBJ1-2|TRBV6-5
TGTGCCAGCAGTTCCGAGGGTCTCGTTGGCTACACCTTC
CASSSEGLVGYTF
>-|TRBD1|TRBJ1-2|TRBV4-3
TGCGCCAGCAGCCAAGTTTCCGGGACAGCAAACTATGGCTACACCTTC
CASSQVSGTANYGYTF
>-|-|TRBJ2-7|TRBV5-4
TGTGCCAGCAGCGTAGGACACTTCTACGAGCAGTACTTC
CASSVGHFYEQYF
>-|-|TRBJ2-7|TRBV13
TGTGCCAGCAGCTTAGGCGGTACCGGGGCCTACGAGCAGTACTTC
CASSLGGTGAYEQYF
>-|-|TRBJ1-6|TRBV12-2
TGTGCAAGTCGCTTCGCTTGGGACAGGGGAAATTCACCCCTCCACTTT
CASRFAWDRGNSPLHF
>-|TRBD2|TRBJ2-1|TRBV24-1
TGTGCCACCAGTAGCGGGGGGGCGAGTAATGAGCAGTTCTTC
CATSSGGASNEQFF
>-|-|TRBJ2-7|TRBV19
TGTGCCAGTAGTTCGAGGGAAGAGCAGTACTTC
CASSSREEQYF